Only a few counts were recorded for the clone carrying this T cell receptor beta chain. Its antigen remains unidentified. Per germline, CDR1 SGHTA and CDR2 FQGTGA. V dropped 5 bases and J dropped 6 bases, with 14 bases sitting between them. This CDR3 contains 14 residues. This specimen comes from a study of vaccination effects on CD4 cells after COVID-19. Study background: Peptide-pool stimulation followed by sequencing identified expanded antigen-specific CD4+ clonotypes in the ViraFEST assay. Two-dose BNT162b2 or mRNA-1273 vaccination was given to participants. Samples came from two convalescent patients 16 days and one week before vaccination. Study results and limitations: Clones arising from infection and from vaccination showed marked clonal contraction late after vaccination.

Following a 10-day culture, CD4+ T cells were purified. Some clones are missing from TCRdb's copy, which holds only in-frame ones; the method was immunoSEQ multiplex PCR. The table includes some 49,000 clones, about 70% detected once. This sequence was found in a human donor who had a prior SARS-CoV-2 infection. The chain has TRBV7-3 and TRBJ2-1; D is perhaps TRBD1 or TRBD2 (5 bases each). This specimen was CD4+ T cells from PBMCs cultured without peptide, taken before COVID-19 vaccination. CDR3 protein: CASSLGTHSNEQFF. DNA of the CDR3: TGTGCCAGCAGCCTGGGGACCCATTCCAATGAGCAGTTCTTC.